Presented here are 11 T cell receptor beta chains from one specimen sequenced in a study of T cell clones after liver transplantation. Produced via immunoSEQ multiplex PCR; TCRdb's table is partial and in-frame only. The data hold 95,000 to 110,000 clones, with around 83% observed a single time. This sample comprised CD4+ T cells from blood, obtained before liver transplant. These receptor sequences come from a human donor who received a liver transplant.

This CDR3 is CASRGRSGVYEQYF. The DNA of the CDR3 is TGTGCCAGCAGGGGGCGGAGCGGGGTCTACGAGCAGTACTTC. This chain links TRBV6-5 with TRBJ2-7; the match to TRBD2 covers 7 bases. V gave up 6 bases and J gave up 3 bases; unmatched junction bases: 8. The CDR3 is made up of 14 amino acids. The V gene's germline CDR1 is MNHEY and CDR2 SVGAGI.

The chain links TRBV6-5 to TRBJ2-1; tentatively, D is TRBD1 (8 bases). From germline, CDR1 is MNHEY and CDR2 SVGAGI. V lost 1 base to trimming and J lost 7 bases, with 17 bases between them. CDR3 length equals 16 residues. The CDR3 is CASSYYGQGGLNEQFF. CDR3 nucleotide sequence: TGTGCCAGCAGTTACTATGGACAGGGAGGGTTGAATGAGCAGTTCTTC.

The V call is TRBV19, the J call TRBJ2-3; 8 bases map to TRBD2. Per germline, CDR1 LNHDA and CDR2 SQIVND (reference sequence). The trim removed 8 bases at V and 1 base at J, leaving 17 bases unmatched. This CDR3 has 18 residues. CDR3 region: CASRGRQERELRTDTQYF. The DNA for the CDR3 is TGTGCCAGTCGCGGCAGACAAGAGCGGGAGTTACGCACAGATACGCAGTATTTT.

This rearrangement joins TRBV27 to TRBJ2-7; D remains unclear. Trimming took 3 bases from V and 2 from J, leaving 14 bases between them. The germline V gene has CDR1 MNHEY and CDR2 SMNVEV (reference sequence). The CDR3 covers 15 residues. The CDR3 DNA is TGTGCCAGCAGTTTCAAAGCTAACGGTGCCTACGAGCAGTACTTC. This translates into CASSFKANGAYEQYF.

This clone was counted between two and nine times. J is TRBJ1-6 and V is TRBV4-1; 8 bases line up with TRBD1. Germline CDR1 MGHRA, CDR2 YSYEKL. Losses at the gene ends were 4 bases for V and 9 bases for J; bases not matched to a gene: 11. CDR3 length: 16 amino acids. CDR3 sequence (DNA): TGCGCCAGCAGCCCCGATGAGGGCAGGGGGCCTTCACCCCTCCACTTT. Translating it yields CASSPDEGRGPSPLHF.

The chain is built from TRBV18 and TRBJ2-3, with 8 bases that match TRBD2. V dropped 4 bases and J dropped 8; count of bases not matched to a gene: 8. The germline gives CDR1 KGHSH, CDR2 LQKENI. The CDR3 is 14 amino acids. This chain's CDR3 is CASSLGLEGGTQYF. As DNA, the CDR3 is TGTGCCAGCTCACTGGGACTAGAGGGAGGTACGCAGTATTTT.

The rearrangement uses TRBV7-2 and TRBJ2-2; 9 bases fit TRBD2. The germline CDR1 and CDR2 sequences are SGHTA and FQGNSA. Trimming cost V 5 bases and J 5 bases; bases outside gene matches: 9. The length of the CDR3 is 16 residues. DNA of the CDR3: TGTGCCAGCAGCCTCCGGGCGGGGGGGCGGACCGGGGAGCTGTTTTTT. Protein sequence: CASSLRAGGRTGELFF.

The chain is built from TRBV6-1 and TRBJ2-7; 9 bases match TRBD2. CDR1 and CDR2 from the germline V gene are MNHNS and SASEGT. This CDR3 region has 15 residues. V shed 5 bases and J 2 bases; nucleotides not matched to a gene: 7. The CDR3 DNA sequence: TGTGCCAGCAGTAAAAATAGCGGGAGTACCTACGAGCAGTACTTC. This encodes CASSKNSGSTYEQYF.

V gene TRBV7-2 combines with J gene TRBJ2-5; D assignment may be TRBD1 or TRBD2 (5 bases each). V was clipped by 5 bases and J by 4 bases, with 17 bases between them. Germline CDR1 and CDR2: SGHTA and FQGNSA. The CDR3 contains 15 residues. The CDR3 DNA reads as TGTGCCAGCAGCCCCGGTGGGGGTCGACGAGAGACCCAGTACTTC. Translated, it gives CASSPGGGRRETQYF.

V gene TRBV7-8 combines with J gene TRBJ2-3; 7 nucleotides line up with TRBD2. The CDR3 is 16 amino acids. J was trimmed by 4 bases and V by 1 base; bases with no gene match: 8. From germline, CDR1 is SGHVS and CDR2 FQNEAQ. Written as DNA, the CDR3 is TGTGCCAGCAGCTTAGTGGGGAGGGGCAGGGCAGATACGCAGTATTTT. Translation: CASSLVGRGRADTQYF.

The gene calls are TRBV6-5 and TRBJ1-2; 10 bases fit TRBD1. The CDR3 totals 15 residues. V lost 6 bases, J lost 3 bases, and 7 bases stayed unmatched. CDR1 is MNHEY, CDR2 SVGAGI, per germline. DNA for the CDR3: TGTGCCAGCAGGCCCGGGACAGGGGCCCACTATGGCTACACCTTC. Its protein is CASRPGTGAHYGYTF.